What follows are 25 T cell receptor beta chains derived from one specimen sequenced in a study of TIL therapy for anti-PD-1-resistant metastatic lung cancer. As to time point: pre-treatment sample, taken before nivolumab and TIL therapy. Sequencing used immunoSEQ v3. Libraries were prepared by immunoSEQ multiplex PCR; TCRdb keeps only in-frame clonotypes and omits some of them. The profile shows some 60,000 clones, roughly 80% of them singletons. Sequenced material: blood, taken at baseline. These receptors were obtained from a person between 25 and 79 years old with non-small cell lung cancer.

This clone has only a few counts. The rearrangement uses TRBV7-3 and TRBJ2-2; the match to TRBD1 covers 12 bases. J lost 5 bases, V lost 5 bases, and 6 bases had no gene match. The V gene's germline CDR1 is SGHTA and CDR2 FQGTGA. The CDR3 contains 16 residues. The CDR3, as DNA: TGTGCCAGCAGCCCGGGGGGACAGGGGGCAACCGGGGAGCTGTTTTTT. Translated, it gives CASSPGGQGATGELFF. The full variable domain, in which reference TRBV7-3 and TRBJ2-2 provide the parts outside the CDR3, is GAGVSQTPSNKVTEKGKYVELRCDPISGHTALYWYRQSLGQGPEFLIYFQGTGAADDSGLPNDRFFAVRPEGSVSTLKIQRTERGDSAVYLCASSPGGQGATGELFFGEGSRLTVL.

The chain links TRBV10-1 to TRBJ2-3; TRBD1 might be the D (5 bases). Germline loops: CDR1 WNHNN, CDR2 SYGVQD (reference sequence). V lost 5 bases to trimming and J lost 1 base, with 31 bases between them. This CDR3 comprises 21 residues. CDR3 protein: CASSPFVGFEQDLLGTDTQYF. In DNA form, the CDR3 reads TGCGCCAGCAGTCCCTTTGTAGGGTTCGAACAGGACCTTCTGGGCACAGATACGCAGTATTTT.

V gene TRBV7-2 combines with J gene TRBJ2-6, with a tentative D call TRBD1 (5 bases). The CDR3 extends over 15 amino acids. Germline V gene lookup returns CDR1 SGHTA and CDR2 FQGNSA. With 2 bases removed from V and 4 bases from J, the gap between germline ends came to 9 bases. CDR3 protein: CASSLRQHGANVLTF. In nucleotides, the CDR3 is TGTGCCAGCAGCTTAAGACAGCACGGGGCCAACGTCCTGACTTTC.

The gene calls are TRBV19 and TRBJ1-5; no definite D call. With 3 bases removed from V and 4 bases from J, the gap between germline ends came to 13 bases. The CDR3 is 15 residues long. CDR1 is LNHDA and CDR2 is SQIVND in the germline V gene (reference sequence). The CDR3 region is CASSMNERPNQPQHF. The CDR3 coding sequence is TGTGCCAGTAGTATGAATGAACGGCCGAATCAGCCCCAGCATTTT.

This chain links TRBV27 with TRBJ2-2; D is unclear. V gave up 4 bases and J gave up 7 bases, with 7 bases separating them. The length of the CDR3 is 12 residues. Germline values: CDR1 MNHEY, CDR2 SMNVEV (reference sequence). Written as DNA, the CDR3 is TGTGCCAGCAGTTCTCATAACGGGGAGCTGTTTTTT. Translation gives CASSSHNGELFF.

The chain has TRBV29-1 and TRBJ2-5, with 10 bases fitting TRBD1. CDR3 length equals 15 residues. Unmatched junction bases numbered 9, after V lost 1 base and J lost 7 bases. Germline V gene lookup returns CDR1 SQVTM and CDR2 ANQGSEA. In DNA, the CDR3 is TGCAGCGTTGAAGCTTGGACAGGGGGTAAGGTGACCCAGTACTTC. Its translation is CSVEAWTGGKVTQYF. Full variable domain (rest looked up from reference TRBV29-1 and TRBJ2-5): SAVISQKPSRDICQRGTSLTIQCQVDSQVTMMFWYRQQPGQSLTLIATANQGSEATYESGFVIDKFPISRPNLTFSTLTVSNMSPEDSSIYLCSVEAWTGGKVTQYFGPGTRLLVL.

This clone showed up just once. This chain links TRBV28 with TRBJ1-4; tentative D call: TRBD1 (5 bases). Germline V gives CDR1 MDHEN, CDR2 SYDVKM. V lost 6 bases, J lost 8 bases, and 16 bases lay in between. The CDR3 consists of 14 residues. The CDR3 region has the DNA TGTGCCAGCAGAAGACCGGGGGTTGCGGAAAAACTGTTTTTT. Protein sequence: CASRRPGVAEKLFF.

The J gene is TRBJ1-5, the V gene TRBV28; 7 positions agree with TRBD1. The junction had 11 bases not matched to a gene; V was cut back by 6 bases and J by 6 bases. The CDR3 extends over 15 amino acids. The germline V gene encodes CDR1 MDHEN and CDR2 SYDVKM. Here the CDR3 DNA reads TGTGCCAGCAGCTCGCGGGCAGGGGGTGGTCAGCCCCAGCATTTT. The encoded protein is CASSSRAGGGQPQHF.

This chain links TRBV28 with TRBJ1-1; D is perhaps TRBD1 (6 bases). Trimming took off 10 bases at V and 5 bases at J, with 11 bases between the two ends. The CDR3 consists of 11 residues. Germline V gene sequence: CDR1 MDHEN, CDR2 SYDVKM. The CDR3 DNA follows: TGTGCCATCTGGACAGTGACTGAAGCTTTCTTT. The encoded protein is CAIWTVTEAFF.

The table lists this clone with a count of one. V is TRBV19 and J is TRBJ2-7, with TRBD1 matching over 8 bases. The CDR3 loop spans 16 amino acids. The V gene's germline CDR1 is LNHDA and CDR2 SQIVND (reference sequence). V gave up 1 base and J gave up 0 bases; unmatched junction bases: 5. This CDR3 reads CASSIATGTGSYEQYF. The CDR3 nucleotides are TGTGCCAGTAGTATAGCTACCGGGACAGGCTCCTACGAGCAGTACTTC.

The DNA of the CDR3 is TGTGCCAGCAGCTTTCGGAGCGGGGGCCGTATTAACACCGGGGAGCTGTTTTTT. As protein: CASSFRSGGRINTGELFF. The chain carries TRBV5-6 and TRBJ2-2; 8 bases match TRBD2. This CDR3 contains 18 residues. Germline CDR1 is SGHDT and CDR2 is YYEEEE. The J segment lost 2 bases and the V segment lost 2 bases, leaving 11 bases of the junction unmatched. The whole variable domain, remainder taken from reference TRBV5-6 and TRBJ2-2, is DAGVTQSPTHLIKTRGQQVTLRCSPKSGHDTVSWYQQALGQGPQFIFQYYEEEERQRGNFPDRFSGHQFPNYSSELNVNALLLGDSALYLCASSFRSGGRINTGELFFGEGSRLTVL.

This clone has only one observation. The CDR3 sequence: CASSSTSGSTDTQYF. The CDR3 region has the DNA TGTGCCAGCAGTTCCACTAGCGGGAGCACAGATACGCAGTATTTT. The rearrangement joins TRBV6-7 to TRBJ2-3; 9 positions match TRBD2. TRBV6-7 is filed as an ORF, its function uncertain. V gave up 4 bases and J gave up 0 bases; unmatched junction bases: 2. The CDR3 consists of 15 residues.

The V gene is TRBV19, the J gene TRBJ1-1, with unresolved D. Trimming stripped 3 bases from V and 6 bases from J, with 14 bases between. CDR1 is LNHDA, CDR2 SQIVND, per germline (reference sequence). The length of the CDR3 is 14 residues. CDR3 coding DNA: TGTGCCAGTAGTATTAGGGAAGGGAGCGCTGAAGCTTTCTTT. It is translated as CASSIREGSAEAFF.

The CDR3, as DNA: TGTGCCAGCAGCCACCTGCCGGGACAGGGGACTAGCAATTCACCCCTCCACTTT. It specifies CASSHLPGQGTSNSPLHF. The chain recombines TRBV11-2 with TRBJ1-6; 10 bases are shared with TRBD1. The germline V gene encodes CDR1 SGHAT and CDR2 FQNNGV. The ends lost 5 bases at V and 7 bases at J; junction bases unmatched: 14. The CDR3 is 18 residues long.

V and J are TRBV2 and TRBJ2-3; 7 bases agree with TRBD2. Germline V gives CDR1 SNHLY, CDR2 FYNNEI. The CDR3 loop spans 15 amino acids. V lost 5 bases to trimming and J lost 4 bases; unmatched junction nucleotides: 9. CDR3 amino acids: CASSPTGGYADTQYF. The CDR3 DNA reads TGTGCCAGCAGTCCGACGGGAGGTTACGCAGATACGCAGTATTTT.

This clone was seen only once. The chain joins TRBV6-6 to TRBJ2-3, with TRBD2 identical over 9 bases. The V gene's germline CDR1 is MNHNY and CDR2 SVGAGI (reference sequence). This CDR3 has 15 amino acids. With 6 bases clipped from V and 4 bases from J, the junction kept 8 bases outside the gene matches. In DNA form, the CDR3 reads TGTGCCAGCAGGAGGTCGGCGGGGGGGGCAGATACGCAGTATTTT. This translates into CASRRSAGGADTQYF.

The chain combines TRBV10-3 with TRBJ2-5; 12 bases are a match to TRBD1. Germline CDR1 reads ENHRY; CDR2 reads SYGVKD. CDR3 size: 16 residues. V shed 4 bases and J 5 bases; nucleotides not matched to a gene: 8. The CDR3 DNA sequence: TGTGCCATCAGTGGTTCCGGGACAGGGGGCGTGGAGACCCAGTACTTC. It specifies CAISGSGTGGVETQYF.

The chain uses TRBV11-2 and TRBJ2-1; 9 bases fit TRBD2. V shed 5 bases, J shed 3 bases, and the junction held 8 bases outside the gene matches. Per the germline V gene, CDR1 is SGHAT and CDR2 is FQNNGV. The CDR3 sequence is 16 residues long. The CDR3 sequence is CASSPPGTSHYNEQFF. The DNA of the CDR3 is TGTGCCAGCAGCCCCCCCGGGACTAGCCACTACAATGAGCAGTTCTTC.

The gene calls are TRBV28 and TRBJ2-3, with 7 bases aligning to TRBD1. CDR1 is MDHEN and CDR2 is SYDVKM in the germline V gene. V lost 6 bases and J lost 3; bases outside the gene matches: 6. This CDR3 comprises 14 residues. The CDR3: CASRERTGTDTQYF. The CDR3 DNA sequence: TGTGCCAGCAGGGAGCGGACAGGTACAGATACGCAGTATTTT.

The chain couples TRBV10-3 to TRBJ2-3, with D perhaps being TRBD1 or TRBD2 (5 bases each). The CDR3 length is 14 residues. Trimming shortened V by 7 bases and J by 4 bases, and 15 bases separated the two germline ends. Germline CDR1 reads ENHRY; CDR2 reads SYGVKD. This CDR3 reads CAITGTFPPDTQYF. The CDR3 DNA sequence: TGTGCCATCACTGGGACCTTCCCCCCAGATACGCAGTATTTT.

The chain employs TRBV5-4 and TRBJ2-1; D is unresolved. The CDR3 covers 15 residues. The germline V gene encodes CDR1 SGHNT and CDR2 YYREEE (reference sequence). Trimming took off 0 bases at V and 4 bases at J, with 11 bases between the two ends. CDR3 sequence: CASSLVAVNYNEQFF. The CDR3 DNA follows: TGTGCCAGCAGCTTGGTAGCCGTGAATTACAATGAGCAGTTCTTC.

In its sample, this clone was seen a few times. The chain has TRBV7-9 and TRBJ1-5, with D perhaps TRBD1 (6 bases). The CDR3 has 14 amino acids. V lost 5 bases, J lost 5 bases, and 13 bases lay in between. CDR1 and CDR2 (germline): SEHNR, FQNEAQ (reference sequence). CDR3 residues: CASSPGQNDQPQHF. The CDR3 region has the DNA TGTGCCAGCAGCCCCGGACAGAACGATCAGCCCCAGCATTTT.

The chain combines TRBV10-3 with TRBJ1-1; 10 bases map to TRBD1. Trimming at V came to 5 bases and at J to 5 bases, leaving 5 bases not matched to a gene. The CDR3 consists of 14 residues. CDR1 ENHRY and CDR2 SYGVKD come from the germline V gene. CDR3 loop: CAISQDRGTTEAFF. CDR3 DNA: TGTGCCATCAGTCAGGACAGGGGGACTACTGAAGCTTTCTTT.

This chain uses TRBV4-3 with TRBJ2-7; D unresolved. This CDR3 is built from 13 residues. V was pared by 3 bases and J by 2 bases, with 8 bases between. From germline, CDR1 is LGHNA and CDR2 YSLEER. In DNA, the CDR3 is TGCGCCAGCAGCCAGGGTATTACCTACGAGCAGTACTTC. Encoded protein: CASSQGITYEQYF.

The chain joins TRBV6-6 to TRBJ2-7, with a tentative D call TRBD1 (5 bases). Germline V lookup: CDR1 MNHNY, CDR2 SVGAGI (reference sequence). This CDR3 has 14 amino acids. V shed 2 bases and J shed 6 bases, with 14 bases lying between them. The CDR3 nucleotides are TGTGCCAGCAGTTACGACAGACAGATCGCCGAGCAGTACTTC. This translates into CASSYDRQIAEQYF.